This T cell receptor beta chain emerged from a study of identifying expanded T cells in peripheral blood. Regarding the study as a whole: Two-week clone count variance significantly increased as total template count grew. About 1.2 clones differed between technical replicates, versus approximately 16 and 20 over time.

The protocol was immunoSEQ multiplex PCR, while the TCRdb copy is restricted to in-frame clones and leaves out a portion. Altogether approximately 120,000 clones are present, 88% being singletons, with the ten largest covering more than 6.5%. No infections or other immune events were documented during collection. Points on this clone: Its target is not known.

This CDR3 comprises 15 residues. The germline gives CDR1 SEHNR, CDR2 FQNEAQ (reference sequence). Between the trimmed V and J ends, which lost 4 bases and 6 bases, there was a span of 13 bases. Sequencing was performed on blood. This TCR was sampled from a person aged 18-70 years in good health. The V and J genes are TRBV7-9 and TRBJ1-6; perhaps TRBD1 as D (5 bases). Here the CDR3 DNA reads TGTGCCAGCAGCTCAATGGGACGGATTAATTCACCCCTCCACTTT. This sequence encodes CASSSMGRINSPLHF.